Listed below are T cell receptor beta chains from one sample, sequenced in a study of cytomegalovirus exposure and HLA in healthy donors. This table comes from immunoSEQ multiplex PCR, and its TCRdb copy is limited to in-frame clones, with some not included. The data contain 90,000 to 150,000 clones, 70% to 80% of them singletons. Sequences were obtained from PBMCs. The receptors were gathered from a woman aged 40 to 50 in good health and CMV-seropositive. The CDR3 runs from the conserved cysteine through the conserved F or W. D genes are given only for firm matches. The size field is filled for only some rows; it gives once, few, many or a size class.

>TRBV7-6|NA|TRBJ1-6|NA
TGTGCCAGCAGCTTAACTCCTCACCATAATTCACCCCTCCACTTT
CASSLTPHHNSPLHF
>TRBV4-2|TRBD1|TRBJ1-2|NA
TGTGCCAGCAGCCAAGAAACAGGGGTTAGTGGCTACACCTTC
CASSQETGVSGYTF
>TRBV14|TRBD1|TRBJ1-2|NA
TGTGCCAGCAGCTATCTTGGACAGGGGGTCTATGGCTACACCTTC
CASSYLGQGVYGYTF
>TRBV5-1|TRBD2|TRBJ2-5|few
TGCGCCAGCAGCTTCGGGACTAGCGGTCAAGAGACCCAGTACTTC
CASSFGTSGQETQYF
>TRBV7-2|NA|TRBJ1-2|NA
TGTGCCAGCAGCTTACAGATCAGGGTTGGCTACACCTTC
CASSLQIRVGYTF
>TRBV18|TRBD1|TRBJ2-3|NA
TGTGCCAGCTCACCCCAGGGGGCGAGCACAGATACGCAGTATTTT
CASSPQGASTDTQYF
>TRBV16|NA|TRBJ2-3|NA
TGTGCCAGCAGCCAATCGGGGAGCGCAGATACGCAGTATTTT
CASSQSGSADTQYF
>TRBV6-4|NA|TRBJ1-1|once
TGTGCCAGCAGTGAATTGACAGAACAGAACACTGAAGCTTTCTTT
CASSELTEQNTEAFF
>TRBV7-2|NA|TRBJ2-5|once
TGTGCCAGCAGCTTAGGAGGGGGAGAGACCCAGTACTTC
CASSLGGGETQYF
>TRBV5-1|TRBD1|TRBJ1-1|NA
TGCGCCAGCAGCTCAGGGACAGGGGGCACTGAAGCTTTCTTT
CASSSGTGGTEAFF
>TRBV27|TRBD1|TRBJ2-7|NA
TGTGCCAGCAGTTTATCCGGGACAGCCTACGAGCAGTACTTC
CASSLSGTAYEQYF
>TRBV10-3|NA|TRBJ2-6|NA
TGTGCCATCAGTGGGCTACGCGGTGTTGGGGCCAACGTCCTGACTTTC
CAISGLRGVGANVLTF
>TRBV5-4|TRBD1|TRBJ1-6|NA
TGTGCCAGCACCAACGGACAGGCGGCAGAGCCCCTCCACTTT
CASTNGQAAEPLHF
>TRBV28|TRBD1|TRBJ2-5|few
TGTGCCAGCAGTTTCATAACAGGGGGCAGGGACGAGACCCAGTACTTC
CASSFITGGRDETQYF
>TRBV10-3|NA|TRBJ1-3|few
TGTGCCATCAGTGCTGTACAGAAGTCTGGAAACACCATATATTTT
CAISAVQKSGNTIYF
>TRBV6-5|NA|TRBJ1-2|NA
TGTGCCAGCACCCGACAGGCTAACTATGGCTACACCTTC
CASTRQANYGYTF
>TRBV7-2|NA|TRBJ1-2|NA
TGTGCCAGCAGCTTAGGGCACCTCGAGGGTGGCTACACCTTC
CASSLGHLEGGYTF
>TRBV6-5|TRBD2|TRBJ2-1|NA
TGTGCCAGCAGTAACTTAGCGGGGGGCTCCTACAATGAGCAGTTCTTC
CASSNLAGGSYNEQFF
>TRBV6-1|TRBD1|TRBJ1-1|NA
TGTGCCAGCAGTGAATACAGGGGTGAAGCTTTCTTT
CASSEYRGEAFF
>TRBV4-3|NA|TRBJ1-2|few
TGCGCCAGCAGCCAAGATCGGGGGGCACATGGCTACACCTTC
CASSQDRGAHGYTF
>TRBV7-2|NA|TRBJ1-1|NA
TGTGCCAGCAGCCCAACAGCATTGAACACTGAAGCTTTCTTT
CASSPTALNTEAFF
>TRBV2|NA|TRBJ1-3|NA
TGTGCCAGCCAAATTCAGGGACACTCTGGAAACACCATATATTTT
CASQIQGHSGNTIYF
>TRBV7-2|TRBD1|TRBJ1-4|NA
TGTGCCAGCAGTTCAACGGGACAGGGCGGGAAAAAACTGTTTTTT
CASSSTGQGGKKLFF
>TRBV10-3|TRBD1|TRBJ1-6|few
TGTGCCATCAGTACGGACAGGAATTCACCCCTCCACTTT
CAISTDRNSPLHF
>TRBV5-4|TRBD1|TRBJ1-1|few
TGTGCCAGCAGCCTGACAGGGTCCACTGAAGCTTTCTTT
CASSLTGSTEAFF
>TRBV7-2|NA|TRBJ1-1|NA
TGTGCCAGCAGCATTGGACCGGGACTAGAATTT
CASSIGPGLEF
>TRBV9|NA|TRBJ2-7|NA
TGTGCCAGCAGCGTAGGGTCCGGGGGCTACGAGCAGTACTTC
CASSVGSGGYEQYF
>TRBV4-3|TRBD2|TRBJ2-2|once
TGCGCCAGCAGCCAAGAAGGAGCGGGGGGGCCCGGGGAGCTGTTTTTT
CASSQEGAGGPGELFF
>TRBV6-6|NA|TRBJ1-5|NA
TGTGCCAGCAGTTCCGAGACACGGGGAGGGAATCAGCCCCAGCATTTT
CASSSETRGGNQPQHF
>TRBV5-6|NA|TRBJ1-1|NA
TGTGCCAGCAGTGTACAGGGTGGGACTGAAGCTTTCTTT
CASSVQGGTEAFF
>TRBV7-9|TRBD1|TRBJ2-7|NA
TGTGCCAGCAGGGACGGACAGGGAGGAGAGCAGTACTTC
CASRDGQGGEQYF
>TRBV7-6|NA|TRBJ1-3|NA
TGTGCCAGCAGCTTAACAGACTCTGGAAACACCATATATTTT
CASSLTDSGNTIYF